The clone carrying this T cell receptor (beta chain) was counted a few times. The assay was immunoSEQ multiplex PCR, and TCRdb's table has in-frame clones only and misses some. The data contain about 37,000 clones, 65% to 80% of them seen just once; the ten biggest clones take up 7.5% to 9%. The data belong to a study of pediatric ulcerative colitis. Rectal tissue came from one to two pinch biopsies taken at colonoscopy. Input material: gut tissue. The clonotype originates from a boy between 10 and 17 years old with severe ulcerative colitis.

The CDR3 nucleotides are TGTGCCAGTAGCCTTCAACAGGGTCTGGATGGCTACACCTTC. Translating gives CASSLQQGLDGYTF. The V and J genes are TRBV19 and TRBJ1-2; D may be TRBD1 (6 bases). With 6 bases removed from V and 6 bases from J, the gap between germline ends came to 17 bases. The CDR3 totals 14 residues. In germline, CDR1 is LNHDA, CDR2 SQIVND (reference sequence).